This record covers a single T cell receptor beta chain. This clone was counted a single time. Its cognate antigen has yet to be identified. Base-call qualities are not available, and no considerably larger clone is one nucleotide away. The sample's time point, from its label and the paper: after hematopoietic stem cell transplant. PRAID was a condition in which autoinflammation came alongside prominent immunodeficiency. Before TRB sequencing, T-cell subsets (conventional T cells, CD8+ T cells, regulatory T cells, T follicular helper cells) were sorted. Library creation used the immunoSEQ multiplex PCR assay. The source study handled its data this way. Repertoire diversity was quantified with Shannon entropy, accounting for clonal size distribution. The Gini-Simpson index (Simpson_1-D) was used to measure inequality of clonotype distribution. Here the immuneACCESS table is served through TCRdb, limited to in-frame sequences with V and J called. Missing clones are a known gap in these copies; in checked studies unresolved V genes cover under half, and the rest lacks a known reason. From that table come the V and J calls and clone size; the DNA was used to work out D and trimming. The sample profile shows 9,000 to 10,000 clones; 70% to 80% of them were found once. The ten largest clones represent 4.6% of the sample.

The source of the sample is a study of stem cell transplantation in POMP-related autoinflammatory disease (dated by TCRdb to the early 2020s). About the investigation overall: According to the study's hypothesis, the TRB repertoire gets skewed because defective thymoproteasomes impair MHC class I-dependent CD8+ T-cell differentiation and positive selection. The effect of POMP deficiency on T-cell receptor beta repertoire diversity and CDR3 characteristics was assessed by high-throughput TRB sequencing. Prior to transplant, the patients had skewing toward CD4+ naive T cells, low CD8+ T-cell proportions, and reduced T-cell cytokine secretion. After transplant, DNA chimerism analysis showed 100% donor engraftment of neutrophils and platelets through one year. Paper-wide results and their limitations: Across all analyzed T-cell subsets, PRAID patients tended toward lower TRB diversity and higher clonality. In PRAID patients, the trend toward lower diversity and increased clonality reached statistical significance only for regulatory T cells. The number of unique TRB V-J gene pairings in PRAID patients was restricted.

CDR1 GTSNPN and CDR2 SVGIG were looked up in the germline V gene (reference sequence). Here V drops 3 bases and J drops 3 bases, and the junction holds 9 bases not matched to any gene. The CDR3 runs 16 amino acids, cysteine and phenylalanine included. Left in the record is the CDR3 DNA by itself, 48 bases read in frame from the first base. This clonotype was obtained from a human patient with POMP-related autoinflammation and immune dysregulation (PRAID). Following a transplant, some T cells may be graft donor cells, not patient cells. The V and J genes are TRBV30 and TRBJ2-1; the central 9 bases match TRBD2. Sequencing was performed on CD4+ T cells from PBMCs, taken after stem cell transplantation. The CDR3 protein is CAWRRYRLADYNEQFF. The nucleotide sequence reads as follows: TGTGCCTGGAGACGGTACCGACTAGCGGACTACAATGAGCAGTTCTTC. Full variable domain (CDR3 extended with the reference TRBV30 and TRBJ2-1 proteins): SQTIHQWPATLVQPVGSPLSLECTVEGTSNPNLYWYRQAAGRGLQLLFYSVGIGQISSEVPQNLSASRPQDRQFILSSKKLLLSDSGFYLCAWRRYRLADYNEQFFGPGTRLTVL.